This T cell receptor (beta chain) was found in a study of control samples from healthy donors and cancer patients. CDR3 length equals 15 residues. The germline gives CDR1 MNHNS, CDR2 SASEGT. V lost 3 bases and J lost 4, with 12 bases in between. TCRdb's copy holds only in-frame clones and misses some; the assay was immunoSEQ multiplex PCR. Found here are 150,000 to 200,000 clones, around 96% of them singletons; the top ten hold roughly 8.4%. This clonotype originated in a woman aged 40 to 50 in good health. The sequenced sample consisted of blood. The chain recombines TRBV6-1 with TRBJ1-4; possible D gene TRBD1, 6 bases. The CDR3 DNA follows: TGTGCCAGCAGTGACAGAGGACAGTTTAATGAAAAACTGTTTTTT. This encodes CASSDRGQFNEKLFF.